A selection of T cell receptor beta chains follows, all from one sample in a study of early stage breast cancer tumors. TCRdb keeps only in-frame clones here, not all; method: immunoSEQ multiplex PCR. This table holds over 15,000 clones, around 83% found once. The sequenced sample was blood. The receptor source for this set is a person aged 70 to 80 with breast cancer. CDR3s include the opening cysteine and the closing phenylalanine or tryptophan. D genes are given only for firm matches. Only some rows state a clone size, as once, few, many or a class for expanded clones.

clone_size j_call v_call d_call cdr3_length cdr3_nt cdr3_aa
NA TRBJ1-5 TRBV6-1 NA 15 TGTGCCAGCAGACGGATGGGGGAGGTCGGTCAGCCCCAGCATTTT CASRRMGEVGQPQHF
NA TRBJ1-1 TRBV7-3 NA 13 TGTGCCAGCAGCCCCACGGGGGGCACTGAAGCTTTCTTT CASSPTGGTEAFF
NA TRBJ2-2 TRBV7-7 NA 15 TGTGCCAGCAGCTTAAGACTAGAAGCGGGCGGGGAGCTGTTTTTT CASSLRLEAGGELFF
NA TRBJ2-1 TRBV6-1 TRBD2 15 TGTGCCAGCAGGGACGAGGGGAGGGGATACAATGAGCAGTTCTTC CASRDEGRGYNEQFF
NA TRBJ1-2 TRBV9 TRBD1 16 TGTGCCAGCAGCCCCCTAGATGCACAGGGGGCTTATGGCTACACCTTC CASSPLDAQGAYGYTF
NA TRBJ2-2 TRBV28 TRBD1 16 TGTGCCAGCAGTTTTGTTGCAGGGGGCCACACCGGGGAGCTGTTTTTT CASSFVAGGHTGELFF
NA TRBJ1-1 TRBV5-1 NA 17 TGCGCCAGCAGCCCCGGACGGGTGAGGGGGTATGACACTGAAGCTTTCTTT CASSPGRVRGYDTEAFF
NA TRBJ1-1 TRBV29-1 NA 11 TGCAGCGTTCCAGGTAACACTGAAGCTTTCTTT CSVPGNTEAFF
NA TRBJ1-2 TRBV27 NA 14 TGTGCCAGCAGGAATCCAGGGGTTCCCTATGGCTACACCTTC CASRNPGVPYGYTF
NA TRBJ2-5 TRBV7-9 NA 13 TGTGCCAGCAGCTTAGTAGGGGCCGAGACCCAGTACTTC CASSLVGAETQYF
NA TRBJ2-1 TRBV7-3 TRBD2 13 TGTGCCAGCAGCCCGGATAGCGGGGCCACCCTGTTCTTC CASSPDSGATLFF
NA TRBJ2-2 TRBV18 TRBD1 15 TGTGCCAGCTCACCAGGGACAGGGGTTACCGGGGAGCTGTTTTTT CASSPGTGVTGELFF
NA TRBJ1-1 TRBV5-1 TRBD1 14 TGCGCCAGCAGCGAAGGACAGGGTAACACTGAAGCTTTCTTT CASSEGQGNTEAFF
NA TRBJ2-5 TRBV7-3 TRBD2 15 TGTGCCAGCAGTCCCCCTGGGGGGGGGAAAGAGACCCAGTACTTC CASSPPGGGKETQYF
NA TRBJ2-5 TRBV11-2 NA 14 TGTGCCAGCAGCTTAGATATAGCCCAAGAGACCCAGTACTTC CASSLDIAQETQYF
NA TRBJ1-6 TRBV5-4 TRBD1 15 TGTGCCAGCAGCTTGGGGGGGACAGATAATTCACCCCTCCACTTT CASSLGGTDNSPLHF
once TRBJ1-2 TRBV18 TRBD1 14 TGTGCCAGCTCACCACAACAGGGGGGTTCTGGCTACACCTTC CASSPQQGGSGYTF
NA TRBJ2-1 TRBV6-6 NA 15 TGTGCCAGCAGCGAACGCGGGAACTCCTACAATGAGCAGTTCTTC CASSERGNSYNEQFF
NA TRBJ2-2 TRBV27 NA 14 TGTGCCAGCCGGAGGGGTACGAACACCGGGGAGCTGTTTTTT CASRRGTNTGELFF
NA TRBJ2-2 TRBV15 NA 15 TGTGCCACCAGCAGAGCCCCTCACAGCACCGGGGAGCTGTTTTTT CATSRAPHSTGELFF